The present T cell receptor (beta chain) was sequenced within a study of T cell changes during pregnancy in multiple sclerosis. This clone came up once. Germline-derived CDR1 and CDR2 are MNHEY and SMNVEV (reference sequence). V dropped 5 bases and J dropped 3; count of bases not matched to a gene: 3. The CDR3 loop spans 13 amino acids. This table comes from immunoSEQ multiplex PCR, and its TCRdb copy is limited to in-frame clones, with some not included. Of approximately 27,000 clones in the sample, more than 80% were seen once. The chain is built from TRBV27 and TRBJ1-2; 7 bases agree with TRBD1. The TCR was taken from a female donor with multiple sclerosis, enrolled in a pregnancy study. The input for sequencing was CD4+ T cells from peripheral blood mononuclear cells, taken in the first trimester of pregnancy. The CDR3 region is CASSTQGYYGYTF. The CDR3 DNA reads TGTGCCAGCAGTACACAGGGGTACTATGGCTACACCTTC.